The T cell receptor beta chain under discussion was sequenced for a study of T cells after yellow fever vaccination. Study-wide results and limits: Clonotypes shared by both compartments, CD4 and CD8, made up a small share.

V lost 4 bases and J 1 base, leaving 14 bases between the germline ends. Germline V lookup: CDR1 LNHDA, CDR2 SQIVND (reference sequence). This CDR3 contains 16 residues. This clonotype was seen more than once but under ten times. Its antigen is currently unknown. TCRdb recomputed calls from the 5' RACE reads with MiXCR, one row per CDR3 protein. This repertoire shows roughly 500,000 distinct CDR3 sequences, roughly 21% found once; its top ten account for 13% to 15%. The V gene is TRBV19, the J gene TRBJ1-5, with TRBD1 as a possible D gene (5 bases). The source is a man aged 25 to 45 who received the YFV17D yellow fever vaccine. Sample: PBMCs, taken 15 days after the yellow fever booster vaccination. In DNA form, the CDR3 reads TGTGCCAGTAGTACCGGGGGAGGGGTGAGCAATCAGCCCCAGCATTTT. Protein product: CASSTGGGVSNQPQHF. The variable domain in full, with the rest retrieved from reference TRBV19 and TRBJ1-5, is DGGITQSPKYLFRKEGQNVTLSCEQNLNHDAMYWYRQDPGQGLRLIYYSQIVNDFQKGDIAEGYSVSREKKESFPLTVTSAQKNPTAFYLCASSTGGGVSNQPQHFGDGTRLSIL.